This entry concerns a single TCR beta chain. Its matching antigen is unknown. Trimming took off 1 base at V and 5 bases at J, with 9 bases between the two ends. The CDR3 has 13 amino acids. CDR1 is MGHRA and CDR2 is YSYEKL in the germline V gene. Using immunoSEQ multiplex PCR, the repertoire was profiled, and TCRdb retains in-frame clones only, with some absent. The sample lists some 64,000 clones, 97% occurring once. This specimen belongs to a study of cytomegalovirus exposure and HLA in healthy donors. General study points: Cytomegalovirus association was listed for about 170 TCR beta chains. Reported performance of the classifier showed diagnosis of cytomegalovirus status with high specificity and sensitivity.

The sequence was obtained from a woman between 18 and 30 years old in good health and CMV-seropositive. Sequenced material: PBMCs. The chain has TRBV4-1 and TRBJ2-7, with D perhaps TRBD1 (5 bases). The CDR3 DNA reads TGCGCCAGCAGCCAAGTGCAGGGCGACGAGCAGTACTTC. The encoded protein is CASSQVQGDEQYF.